Sequencing of this T cell receptor (beta chain) was carried out in a study of neurological immune-mediated disorders. V was shortened by 2 bases and J by 1 base, with 9 bases between the two germline ends. CDR1 is SGHRS, CDR2 YFSETQ, per germline. The CDR3 covers 14 residues. General study results and limits: Association with the multiple sclerosis repertoire cluster was not found for any clinical or MRI feature. When the repertoires were sorted by phylogenetic grouping, those of 18 of 34 multiple sclerosis patients ended up in one related-CDR3 cluster, a possible signature. Multiple sclerosis patients had less TCR clonal expansion than even healthy controls, unlike HTLV-1-associated myelopathy.

This clonotype was observed at least ten times. Its antigen remains unidentified. Each CDR3 protein is one row after TCRdb ran MiXCR on the 5' RACE reads. There are roughly 120,000 distinct CDR3 sequences in the sample; approximately 3.2% occur only once, and roughly 1.3% lies in the top ten. The source material was PBMCs. The TCR sequence derives from a woman aged 30 to 39 with multiple sclerosis. This chain connects TRBV5-1 to TRBJ2-5; possible D gene TRBD2, 5 bases. CDR3 protein: CASSFERPQETQYF. The CDR3, as DNA: TGCGCCAGCAGCTTTGAGCGGCCCCAAGAGACCCAGTACTTC.